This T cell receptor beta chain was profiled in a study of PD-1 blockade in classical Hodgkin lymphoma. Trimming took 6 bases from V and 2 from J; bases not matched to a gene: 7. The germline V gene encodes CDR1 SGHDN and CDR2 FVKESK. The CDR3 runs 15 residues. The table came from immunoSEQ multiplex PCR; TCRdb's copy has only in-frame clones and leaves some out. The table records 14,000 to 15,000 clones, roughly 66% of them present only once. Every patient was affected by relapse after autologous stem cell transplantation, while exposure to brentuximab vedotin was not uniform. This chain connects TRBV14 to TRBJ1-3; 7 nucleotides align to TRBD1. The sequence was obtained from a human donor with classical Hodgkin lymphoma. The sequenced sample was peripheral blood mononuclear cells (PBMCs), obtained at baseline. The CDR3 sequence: CASRGGQATGNTIYF. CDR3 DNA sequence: TGTGCCAGCAGAGGAGGACAGGCTACTGGAAACACCATATATTTT.